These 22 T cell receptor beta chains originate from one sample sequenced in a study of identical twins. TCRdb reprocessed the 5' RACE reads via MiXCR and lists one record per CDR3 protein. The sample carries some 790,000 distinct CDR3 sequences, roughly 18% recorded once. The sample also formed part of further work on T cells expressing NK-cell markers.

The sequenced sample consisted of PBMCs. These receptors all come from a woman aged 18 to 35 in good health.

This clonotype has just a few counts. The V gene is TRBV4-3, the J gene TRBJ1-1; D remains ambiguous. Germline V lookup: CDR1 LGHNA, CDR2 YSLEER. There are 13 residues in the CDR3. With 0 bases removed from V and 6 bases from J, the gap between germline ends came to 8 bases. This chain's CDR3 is CASSQDSGPEAFF. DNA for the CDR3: TGCGCCAGCAGCCAAGACTCCGGTCCTGAAGCTTTCTTT.

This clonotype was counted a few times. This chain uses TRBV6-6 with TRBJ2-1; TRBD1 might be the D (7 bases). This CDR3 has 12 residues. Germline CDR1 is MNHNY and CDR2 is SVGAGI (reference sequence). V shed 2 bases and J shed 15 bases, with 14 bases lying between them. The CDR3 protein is CASSYRRDSTFF. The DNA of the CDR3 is TGTGCCAGCAGTTACAGGCGGGACAGTACGTTCTTC.

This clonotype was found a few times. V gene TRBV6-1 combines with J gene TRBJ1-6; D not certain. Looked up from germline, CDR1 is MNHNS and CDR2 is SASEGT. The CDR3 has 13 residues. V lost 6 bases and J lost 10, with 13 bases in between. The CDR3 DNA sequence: TGTGCCAGCAGCAGTGCCAGAAACTCACCCCTCCACTTT. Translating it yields CASSSARNSPLHF.

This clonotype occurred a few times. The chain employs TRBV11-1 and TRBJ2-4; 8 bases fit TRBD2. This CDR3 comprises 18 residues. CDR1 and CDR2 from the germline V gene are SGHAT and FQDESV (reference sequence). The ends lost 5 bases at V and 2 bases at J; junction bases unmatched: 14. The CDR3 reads CASSPVLRAGVSKNIQYF. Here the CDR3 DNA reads TGTGCCAGCAGCCCAGTTCTTCGAGCGGGAGTCTCCAAAAACATTCAGTACTTC.

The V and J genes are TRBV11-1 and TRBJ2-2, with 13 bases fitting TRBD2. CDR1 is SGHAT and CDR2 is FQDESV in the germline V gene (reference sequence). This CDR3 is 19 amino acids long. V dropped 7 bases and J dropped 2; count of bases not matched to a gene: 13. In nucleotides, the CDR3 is TGTGCCAGCACCCTCTCCGGGACTAGCGGGGCCTTCAACACCGGGGAGCTGTTTTTT. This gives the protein CASTLSGTSGAFNTGELFF.

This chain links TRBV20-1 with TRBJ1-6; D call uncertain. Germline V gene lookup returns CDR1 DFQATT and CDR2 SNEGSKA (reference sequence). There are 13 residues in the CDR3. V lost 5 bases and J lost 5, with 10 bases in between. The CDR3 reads CSASPSHNSPLHF. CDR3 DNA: TGCAGTGCTTCCCCCAGCCATAATTCACCCCTCCACTTT.

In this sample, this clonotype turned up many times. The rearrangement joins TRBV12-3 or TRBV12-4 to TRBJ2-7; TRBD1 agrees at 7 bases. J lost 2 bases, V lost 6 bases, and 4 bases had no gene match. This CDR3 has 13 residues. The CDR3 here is CASRSTGTYEQYF. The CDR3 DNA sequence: TGTGCCAGCAGATCGACAGGGACCTACGAGCAGTACTTC.

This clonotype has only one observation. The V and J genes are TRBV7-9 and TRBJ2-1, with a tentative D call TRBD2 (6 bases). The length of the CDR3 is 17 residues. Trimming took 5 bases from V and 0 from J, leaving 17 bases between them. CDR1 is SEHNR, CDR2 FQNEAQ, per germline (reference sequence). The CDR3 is CASSNSGVTRSYNEQFF. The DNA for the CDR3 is TGTGCCAGCAGCAATAGCGGAGTAACCCGCTCCTACAATGAGCAGTTCTTC.

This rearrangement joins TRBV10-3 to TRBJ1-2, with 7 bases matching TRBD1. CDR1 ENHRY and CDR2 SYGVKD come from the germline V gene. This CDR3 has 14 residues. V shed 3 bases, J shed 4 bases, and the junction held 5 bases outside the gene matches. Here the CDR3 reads CAISDGTATYGYTF. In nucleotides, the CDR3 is TGTGCCATCAGTGACGGGACAGCGACCTATGGCTACACCTTC.

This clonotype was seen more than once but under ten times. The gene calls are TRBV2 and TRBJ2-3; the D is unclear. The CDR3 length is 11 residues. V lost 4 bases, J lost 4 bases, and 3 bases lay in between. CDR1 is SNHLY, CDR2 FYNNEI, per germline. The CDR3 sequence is CASSAADTQYF. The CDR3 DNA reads TGTGCCAGCAGTGCAGCAGATACGCAGTATTTT.

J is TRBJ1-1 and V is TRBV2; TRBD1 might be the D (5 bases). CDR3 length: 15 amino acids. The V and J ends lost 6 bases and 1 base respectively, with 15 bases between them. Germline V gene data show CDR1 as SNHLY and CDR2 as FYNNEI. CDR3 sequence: CASSPEGHRNTEAFF. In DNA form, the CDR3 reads TGTGCCAGCAGCCCGGAAGGACACCGGAACACTGAAGCTTTCTTT.

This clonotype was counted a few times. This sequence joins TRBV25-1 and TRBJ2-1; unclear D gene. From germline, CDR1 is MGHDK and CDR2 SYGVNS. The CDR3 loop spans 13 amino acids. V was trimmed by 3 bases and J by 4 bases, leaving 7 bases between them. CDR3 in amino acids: CASSDGRYNEQFF. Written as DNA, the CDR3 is TGTGCCAGCAGTGATGGGCGTTACAATGAGCAGTTCTTC. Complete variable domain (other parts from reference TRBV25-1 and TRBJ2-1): EADIYQTPRYLVIGTGKKITLECSQTMGHDKMYWYQQDPGMELHLIHYSYGVNSTEKGDLSSESTVSRIRTEHFPLTLESARPSHTSQYLCASSDGRYNEQFFGPGTRLTVL.

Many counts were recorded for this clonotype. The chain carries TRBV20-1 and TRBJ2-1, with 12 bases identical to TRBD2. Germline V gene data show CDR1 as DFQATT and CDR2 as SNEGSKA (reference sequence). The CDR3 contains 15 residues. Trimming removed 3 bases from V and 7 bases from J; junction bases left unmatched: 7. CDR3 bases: TGCAGTGCTAGTGGGCTAGCGGGAGGGGGAAATGAGCAGTTCTTC. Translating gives CSASGLAGGGNEQFF.

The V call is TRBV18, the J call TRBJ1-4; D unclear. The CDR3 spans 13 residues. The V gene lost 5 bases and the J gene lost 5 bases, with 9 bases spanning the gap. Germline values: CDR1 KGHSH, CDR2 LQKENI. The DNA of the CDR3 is TGTGCCAGCTCAGTTGGGTCGAATGAAAAACTGTTTTTT. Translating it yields CASSVGSNEKLFF.

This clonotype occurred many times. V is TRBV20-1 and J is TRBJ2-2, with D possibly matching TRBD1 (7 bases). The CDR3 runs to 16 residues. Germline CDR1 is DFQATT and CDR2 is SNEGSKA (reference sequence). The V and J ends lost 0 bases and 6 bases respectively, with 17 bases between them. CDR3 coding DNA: TGCAGTGCTAGAGACCGGCGACAGGGACTGTCCGGGGAGCTGTTTTTT. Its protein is CSARDRRQGLSGELFF.

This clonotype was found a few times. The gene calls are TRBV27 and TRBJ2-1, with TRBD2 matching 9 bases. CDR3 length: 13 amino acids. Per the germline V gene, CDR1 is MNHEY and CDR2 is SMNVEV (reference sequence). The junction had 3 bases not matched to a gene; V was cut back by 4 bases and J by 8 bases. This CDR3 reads CASSSGLAYEQFF. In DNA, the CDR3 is TGTGCCAGCAGTTCGGGACTAGCCTATGAGCAGTTCTTC.

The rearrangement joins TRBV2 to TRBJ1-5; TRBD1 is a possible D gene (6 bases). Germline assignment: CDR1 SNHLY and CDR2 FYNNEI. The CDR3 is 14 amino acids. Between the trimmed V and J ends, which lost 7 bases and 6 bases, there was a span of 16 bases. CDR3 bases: TGTGCCAGCACGGGCGGGGGGGCCGGTCAGCCCCAGCATTTT. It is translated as CASTGGGAGQPQHF.

CDR3 DNA sequence: TGTGCCAGCAGTCACCCGGGGTACAATGAGCAGTTCTTC. Protein product: CASSHPGYNEQFF. The chain couples TRBV6-6 to TRBJ2-1, with D possibly matching TRBD2 (5 bases). There are 13 residues in the CDR3. The germline gives CDR1 MNHNY, CDR2 SVGAGI (reference sequence). V shed 5 bases and J shed 4 bases, with 9 bases lying between them.

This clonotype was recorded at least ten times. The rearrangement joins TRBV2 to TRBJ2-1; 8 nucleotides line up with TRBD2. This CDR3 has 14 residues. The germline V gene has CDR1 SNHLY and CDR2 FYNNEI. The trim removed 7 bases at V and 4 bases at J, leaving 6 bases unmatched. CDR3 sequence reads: CASTRERGYNEQFF. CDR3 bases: TGTGCCAGCACCCGGGAGCGGGGGTACAATGAGCAGTTCTTC.

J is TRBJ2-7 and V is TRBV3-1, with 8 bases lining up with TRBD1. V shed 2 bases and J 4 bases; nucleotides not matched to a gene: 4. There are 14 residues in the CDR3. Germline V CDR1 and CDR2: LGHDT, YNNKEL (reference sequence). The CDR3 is CASSQNRGMYEQYF. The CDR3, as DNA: TGTGCCAGCAGCCAAAACAGGGGGATGTACGAGCAGTACTTC.

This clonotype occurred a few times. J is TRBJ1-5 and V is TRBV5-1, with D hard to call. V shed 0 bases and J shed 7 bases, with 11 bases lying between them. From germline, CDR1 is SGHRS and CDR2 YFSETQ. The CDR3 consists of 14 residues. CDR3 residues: CASSLVGIGQPQHF. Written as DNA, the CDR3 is TGCGCCAGCAGCTTGGTAGGGATCGGACAGCCCCAGCATTTT.

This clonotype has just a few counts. This CDR3 reads CASSPEGRLTTNYGYTF. The DNA for the CDR3 is TGTGCCAGCAGCCCGGAGGGGCGCCTAACAACTAACTATGGCTACACCTTC. The V call is TRBV7-9, the J call TRBJ1-2, with D tentatively TRBD1 (5 bases). The CDR3 spans 17 residues. Germline V gives CDR1 SEHNR, CDR2 FQNEAQ (reference sequence). V was pared by 5 bases and J by 0 bases, with 19 bases between.